This section outlines one T cell receptor (beta chain) sequence together with its context. The antigen remains undetermined. The primer mix had 60 Vbeta and 13 Jbeta primers. Using immunoSEQ multiplex PCR, the repertoire was profiled, and TCRdb retains in-frame clones only, with some absent. Of under 200,000 clones listed, more than 80% are singletons. The data stem from a study of cytomegalovirus exposure and HLA in healthy donors. The study, taken as a whole, reports: Reports showed the classifier diagnosing cytomegalovirus status with high specificity and sensitivity.

Germline CDR1 SEHNR, CDR2 FQNEAQ (reference sequence). The CDR3 is 11 amino acids. The V end lost 4 bases, the J end lost 14 bases, and 12 bases lay between the germline ends. The chain uses TRBV7-9 and TRBJ2-1; possible D gene TRBD2, 5 bases. The sequencing input was PBMCs. This clonotype originated in a woman between 50 and 59 years old in good health and CMV-seronegative. CDR3 bases: TGTGCCAGCAGCTCTCAACGGCGGGAGTTCTTC. It translates to CASSSQRREFF.